One TCR beta chain is described in this entry. Using immunoSEQ multiplex PCR, the repertoire was profiled, and TCRdb retains in-frame clones only, with some absent. The table has some 40,000 clones, around nine tenths seen once. The sample originates from a study of blood T cell repertoires in COVID-19. Study details: The analysed material was cDNA or gDNA that came from T cells, B-cell-depleted T cells, or PBMCs.

The CDR3 runs 17 residues. V lost 1 base and J lost 5; bases outside the gene matches: 12. Germline V gives CDR1 SGHRS, CDR2 YFSETQ. Enrolled during active infection, Seattle patients were then followed longitudinally. This receptor was identified in a man aged 45-65 years with COVID-19, enrolled during active disease. This rearrangement joins TRBV5-1 to TRBJ2-3; TRBD2 agrees at 8 bases. The sample consisted of peripheral blood. The CDR3 is CASSLRPSAGAGDTQYF. The DNA for the CDR3 is TGCGCCAGCAGCTTGCGGCCTTCAGCGGGAGCGGGAGATACGCAGTATTTT. Full variable domain (rest looked up from reference TRBV5-1 and TRBJ2-3): KAGVTQTPRYLIKTRGQQVTLSCSPISGHRSVSWYQQTPGQGLQFLFEYFSETQRNKGNFPGRFSGRQFSNSRSEMNVSTLELGDSALYLCASSLRPSAGAGDTQYFGPGTRLTVL.